The rows below give T cell receptor beta chains drawn from one sample of a study of blood T cells in healthy people across ages. TCRdb called the 5' RACE reads again in MiXCR, with one record for every CDR3 protein. This sample yields some 320,000 distinct CDR3 sequences, of which roughly a quarter are seen a single time; over 25% belongs to the top ten. Sequencing used blood. Receptor source: a woman between 70 and 85 years old in good health. CDR3s include the opening cysteine and the closing phenylalanine or tryptophan. The order of the fields is D gene, V gene, clone size, J gene, CDR3 protein, CDR3 DNA. The D gene is left open where the match is weak. Rows may omit the clone size; those that give it use once, few, many or a size class.

TRBD2,TRBV3-1,once,TRBJ2-5,CASSRTSARDNEQYF,TGTGCCAGCAGCCGGACTAGCGCGAGAGACAATGAGCAGTACTTC
.,TRBV5-1,.,TRBJ2-5,CASSRNNQETQYF,TGCGCCAGCAGCCGCAACAATCAAGAGACCCAGTACTTC
.,TRBV7-2,few,TRBJ2-6,CASMLSGANVLTF,TGTGCCAGCATGCTTTCTGGGGCCAACGTCCTGACTTTC
.,TRBV6-5,.,TRBJ2-5,CASSYQPTGTPAGTQYF,TGTGCCAGCAGTTACCAACCCACCGGGACCCCGGCCGGGACCCAGTACTTC
TRBD1,TRBV7-8,.,TRBJ2-7,CASSSRGKYEQYF,TGTGCCAGCAGCTCCAGGGGGAAGTACGAGCAGTACTTC
.,TRBV4-2,few,TRBJ2-3,CASSQDDYKDTQYF,TGTGCCAGCAGCCAAGATGACTATAAGGATACGCAGTATTTT
.,TRBV28,.,TRBJ2-5,CASSLTGRRETQYF,TGTGCCAGCAGTTTAACAGGCAGAAGGGAGACCCAGTACTTC
.,TRBV2,.,TRBJ1-3,CASSADRSTGNTIYF,TGTGCCAGCAGTGCCGACAGGTCCACTGGAAACACCATATATTTT
TRBD2,TRBV6-2/TRBV6-3,.,TRBJ2-1,CASSLTSGRYNEQFF,TGTGCCAGCAGTTTGACTAGCGGGAGATACAATGAGCAGTTCTTC
.,TRBV5-1,.,TRBJ1-3,CASSFSGQTGNTIYF,TGCGCCAGCAGCTTTTCAGGGCAGACCGGAAACACCATATATTTT
TRBD1,TRBV20-1,few,TRBJ1-5,CSAPRTGGSNQPQHF,TGCAGTGCTCCCAGGACAGGGGGCTCAAATCAGCCCCAGCATTTT
.,TRBV28,few,TRBJ2-5,CASSYFIAGETQYF,TGTGCCAGCAGCTATTTTATTGCGGGTGAGACCCAGTACTTC